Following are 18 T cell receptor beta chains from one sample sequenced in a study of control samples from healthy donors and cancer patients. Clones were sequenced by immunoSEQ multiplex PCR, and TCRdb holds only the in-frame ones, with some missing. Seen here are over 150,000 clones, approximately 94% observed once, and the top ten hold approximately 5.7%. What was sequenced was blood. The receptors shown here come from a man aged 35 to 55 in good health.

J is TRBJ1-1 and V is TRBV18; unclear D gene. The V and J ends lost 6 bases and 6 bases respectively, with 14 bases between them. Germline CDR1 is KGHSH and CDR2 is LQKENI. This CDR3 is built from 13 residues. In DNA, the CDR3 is TGTGCCAGCTCGCAGCAAAAAGGGCCTGAAGCTTTCTTT. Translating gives CASSQQKGPEAFF.

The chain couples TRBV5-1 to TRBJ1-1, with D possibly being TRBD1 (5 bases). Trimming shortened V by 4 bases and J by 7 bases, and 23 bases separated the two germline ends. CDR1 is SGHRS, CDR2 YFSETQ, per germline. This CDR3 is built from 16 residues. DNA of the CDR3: TGCGCCAGCAGCACCCTAGGAGGGGCGAACGGGGGTGAAGCTTTCTTT. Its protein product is CASSTLGGANGGEAFF.

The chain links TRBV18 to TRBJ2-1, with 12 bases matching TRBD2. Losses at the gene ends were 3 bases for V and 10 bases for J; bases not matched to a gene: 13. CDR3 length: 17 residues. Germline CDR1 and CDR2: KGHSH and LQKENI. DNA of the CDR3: TGTGCCAGCTCACCGGTACTAGCGGGGGGCTTTTCAGGGGAGCAGTTCTTC. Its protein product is CASSPVLAGGFSGEQFF.

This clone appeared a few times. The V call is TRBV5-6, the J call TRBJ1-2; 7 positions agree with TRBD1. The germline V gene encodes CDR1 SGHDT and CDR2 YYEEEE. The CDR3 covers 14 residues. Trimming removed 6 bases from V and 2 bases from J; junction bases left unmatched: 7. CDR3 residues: CASTTQGVNYGYTF. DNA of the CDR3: TGTGCCAGCACCACCCAGGGGGTAAACTATGGCTACACCTTC. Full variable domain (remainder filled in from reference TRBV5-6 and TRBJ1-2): DAGVTQSPTHLIKTRGQQVTLRCSPKSGHDTVSWYQQALGQGPQFIFQYYEEEERQRGNFPDRFSGHQFPNYSSELNVNALLLGDSALYLCASTTQGVNYGYTFGSGTRLTVV.

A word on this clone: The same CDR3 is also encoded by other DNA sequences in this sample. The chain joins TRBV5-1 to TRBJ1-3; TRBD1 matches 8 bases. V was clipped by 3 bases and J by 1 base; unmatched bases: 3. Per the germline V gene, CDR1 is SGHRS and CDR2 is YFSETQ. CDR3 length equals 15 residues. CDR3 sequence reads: CASSWGTGSGNTIYF. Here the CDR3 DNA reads TGCGCCAGCAGCTGGGGGACAGGATCTGGAAACACCATATATTTT. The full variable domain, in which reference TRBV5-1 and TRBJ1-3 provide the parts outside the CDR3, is KAGVTQTPRYLIKTRGQQVTLSCSPISGHRSVSWYQQTPGQGLQFLFEYFSETQRNKGNFPGRFSGRQFSNSRSEMNVSTLELGDSALYLCASSWGTGSGNTIYFGEGSWLTVV.

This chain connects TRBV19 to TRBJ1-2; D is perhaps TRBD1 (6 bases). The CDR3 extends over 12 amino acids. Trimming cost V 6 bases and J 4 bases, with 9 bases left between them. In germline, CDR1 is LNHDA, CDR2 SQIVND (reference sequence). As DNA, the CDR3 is TGTGCCAGTAGCCAAGGGGGCTATGGCTACACCTTC. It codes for CASSQGGYGYTF.

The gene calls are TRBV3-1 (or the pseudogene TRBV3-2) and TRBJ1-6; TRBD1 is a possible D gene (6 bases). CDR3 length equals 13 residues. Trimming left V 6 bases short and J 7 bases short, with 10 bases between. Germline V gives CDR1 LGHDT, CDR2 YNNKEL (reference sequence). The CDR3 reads CASRLTGNSPLHF. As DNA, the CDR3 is TGTGCCAGCAGGCTGACAGGCAATTCACCCCTCCACTTT.

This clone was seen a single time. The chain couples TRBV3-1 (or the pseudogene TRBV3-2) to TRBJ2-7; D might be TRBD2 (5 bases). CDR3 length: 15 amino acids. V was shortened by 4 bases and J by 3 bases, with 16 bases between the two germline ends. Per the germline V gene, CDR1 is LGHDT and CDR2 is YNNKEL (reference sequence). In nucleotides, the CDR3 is TGTGCCAGCAGCCTGAGGGCAATGTCATTCTACGAGCAGTACTTC. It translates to CASSLRAMSFYEQYF.

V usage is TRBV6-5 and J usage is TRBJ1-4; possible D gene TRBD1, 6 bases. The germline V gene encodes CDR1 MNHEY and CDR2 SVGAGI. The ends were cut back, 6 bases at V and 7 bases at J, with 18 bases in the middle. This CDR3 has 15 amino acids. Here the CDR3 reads CASSRFQGRGEKLFF. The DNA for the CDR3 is TGTGCCAGCAGCCGCTTTCAGGGGAGGGGTGAAAAACTGTTTTTT.

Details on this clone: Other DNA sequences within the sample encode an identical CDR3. CDR3 in DNA: TGTGCCAGCCGGGACCGAGATAATTCACCCCTCCACTTT. This sequence encodes CASRDRDNSPLHF. The chain has TRBV27 and TRBJ1-6, with D maybe TRBD1 (5 bases). V was clipped by 8 bases and J by 5 bases, with 10 bases between them. The CDR3 runs 13 residues. CDR1 and CDR2 from the germline V gene are MNHEY and SMNVEV (reference sequence).

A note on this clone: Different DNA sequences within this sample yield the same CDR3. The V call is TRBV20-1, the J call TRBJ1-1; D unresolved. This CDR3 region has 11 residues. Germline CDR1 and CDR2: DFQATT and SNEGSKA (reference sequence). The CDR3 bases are TGCAGCGCTCGCCCCAACACTGAAGCTTTCTTT. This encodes CSARPNTEAFF.

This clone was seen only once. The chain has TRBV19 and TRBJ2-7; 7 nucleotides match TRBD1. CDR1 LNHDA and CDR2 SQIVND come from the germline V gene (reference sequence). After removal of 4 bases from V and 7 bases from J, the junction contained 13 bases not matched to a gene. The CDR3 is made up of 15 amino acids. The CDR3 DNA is TGTGCCAGTAGTAAGGGTGGGGACAGACGGTGGGAGCAGTACTTC. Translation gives CASSKGGDRRWEQYF.

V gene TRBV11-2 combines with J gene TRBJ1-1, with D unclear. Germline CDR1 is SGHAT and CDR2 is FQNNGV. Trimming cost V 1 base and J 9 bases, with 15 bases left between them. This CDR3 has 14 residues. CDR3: CASSLGVYVVKAFF. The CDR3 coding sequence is TGTGCCAGCAGCTTAGGGGTGTATGTCGTAAAAGCTTTCTTT.

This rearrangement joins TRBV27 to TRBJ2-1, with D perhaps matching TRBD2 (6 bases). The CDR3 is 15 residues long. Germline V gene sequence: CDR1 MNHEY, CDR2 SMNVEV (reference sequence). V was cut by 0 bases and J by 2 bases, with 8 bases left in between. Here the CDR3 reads CASSLSRGTYNEQFF. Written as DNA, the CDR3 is TGTGCCAGCAGTTTATCCCGGGGGACCTACAATGAGCAGTTCTTC.

The CDR3 spells CATRRDFNTGELFF. CDR3 coding DNA: TGTGCCACTCGCCGGGACTTTAACACCGGGGAGCTGTTTTTT. The V and J genes are TRBV5-5 and TRBJ2-2; D might be TRBD2 (6 bases). The V gene's germline CDR1 is SGHKS and CDR2 YYEKEE (reference sequence). CDR3 length: 14 residues. With 9 bases removed from V and 2 bases from J, the gap between germline ends came to 14 bases.

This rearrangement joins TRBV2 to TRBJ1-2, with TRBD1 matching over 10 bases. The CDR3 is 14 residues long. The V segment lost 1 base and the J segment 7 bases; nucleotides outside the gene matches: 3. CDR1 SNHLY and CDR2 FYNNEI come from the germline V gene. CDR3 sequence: CASSEEGQGSGYTF. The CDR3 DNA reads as TGTGCCAGCAGTGAAGAGGGACAGGGGTCTGGCTACACCTTC.

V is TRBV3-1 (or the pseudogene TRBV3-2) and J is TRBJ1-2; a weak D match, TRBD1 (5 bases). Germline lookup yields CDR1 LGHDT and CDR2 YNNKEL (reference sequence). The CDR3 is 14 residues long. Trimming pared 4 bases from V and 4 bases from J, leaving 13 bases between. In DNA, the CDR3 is TGTGCCAGCAGCCCGCCGGGACGCTTCTATGGCTACACCTTC. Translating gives CASSPPGRFYGYTF.

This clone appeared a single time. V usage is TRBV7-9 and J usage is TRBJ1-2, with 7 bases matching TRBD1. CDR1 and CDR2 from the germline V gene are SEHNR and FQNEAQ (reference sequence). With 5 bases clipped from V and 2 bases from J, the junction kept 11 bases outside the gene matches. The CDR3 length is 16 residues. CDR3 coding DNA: TGTGCCAGCAGCCCGAGTCGGGACAGAAAAAACTATGGCTACACCTTC. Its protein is CASSPSRDRKNYGYTF.